This passage covers 12 T cell receptor beta chains from one sample sequenced in a study of blood T cell repertoires in COVID-19. Sequenced by immunoSEQ multiplex PCR; TCRdb stores in-frame clones only, minus some. This repertoire shows under 250,000 clones, about 85% found once; its top ten account for around 6.8%. The sample comprised peripheral blood. Receptors were obtained from a woman aged 60-75 years with active or convalescent COVID-19.

The V call is TRBV24-1, the J call TRBJ2-2; TRBD1 might be the D (6 bases). This CDR3 spans 12 amino acids. Germline loops: CDR1 KGHDR, CDR2 SFDVKD. V was trimmed by 11 bases and J by 3 bases, leaving 9 bases between them. DNA of the CDR3: TGTGCCAGCCGGACAGACACCGGGGAGCTGTTTTTT. Amino acids: CASRTDTGELFF.

This clone was observed a handful of times. The chain recombines TRBV5-4 with TRBJ2-3; 9 nucleotides line up with TRBD2. This CDR3 contains 17 residues. The junction had 9 bases not matched to a gene; V was cut back by 2 bases and J by 2 bases. The germline gives CDR1 SGHNT, CDR2 YYREEE (reference sequence). The CDR3 loop reads CASSFTGIAGVTDTQYF. The DNA of the CDR3 is TGTGCCAGCAGCTTTACGGGGATAGCGGGGGTCACAGATACGCAGTATTTT.

This chain connects TRBV2 to TRBJ2-2; a possible D gene is TRBD2 (6 bases). Deletions cut 7 bases from V and 4 bases from J, with 10 bases between. Germline CDR1 reads SNHLY; CDR2 reads FYNNEI. The CDR3 has 13 amino acids. The CDR3 sequence is CASMEGRTGELFF. CDR3 bases: TGTGCCAGCATGGAGGGACGCACCGGGGAGCTGTTTTTT.

V gene TRBV4-2 combines with J gene TRBJ2-3; 13 positions agree with TRBD2. Per the germline V gene, CDR1 is LGHNA and CDR2 is YNFKEQ. The CDR3 runs 18 residues. The V segment lost 1 base and the J segment 0 bases; nucleotides outside the gene matches: 4. DNA of the CDR3: TGTGCCAGCAGCCAAGGACTAGCGGGGGGTACTAGCACAGATACGCAGTATTTT. Protein: CASSQGLAGGTSTDTQYF.

This sequence joins TRBV7-8 and TRBJ2-7, with 10 nucleotides matching TRBD2. With 2 bases clipped from V and 2 bases from J, the junction kept 12 bases outside the gene matches. Germline-derived CDR1 and CDR2 are SGHVS and FQNEAQ. This CDR3 has 18 amino acids. CDR3 nucleotides: TGTGCCAGCAGCTTACCGACTCTAGCGGGAGAGGATACCTACGAGCAGTACTTC. This translates into CASSLPTLAGEDTYEQYF. Combining the CDR3 with reference TRBV7-8 and TRBJ2-7 gives the whole variable domain GAGVSQSPRYKVAKRGQDVALRCDPISGHVSLFWYQQALGQGPEFLTYFQNEAQLDKSGLPSDRFFAERPEGSVSTLKIQRTQQEDSAVYLCASSLPTLAGEDTYEQYFGPGTRLTVT.

This clone occurred once. The chain recombines TRBV27 with TRBJ1-4; 8 positions match TRBD1. Germline CDR1 reads MNHEY; CDR2 reads SMNVEV (reference sequence). After removal of 6 bases from V and 8 bases from J, the junction contained 8 bases not matched to a gene. The CDR3 is 14 amino acids. CDR3 sequence: CASSLGQAGEKLFF. CDR3 DNA sequence: TGTGCCAGCAGCTTGGGACAGGCGGGGGAAAAACTGTTTTTT.

The chain has TRBV25-1 and TRBJ2-7, with D perhaps TRBD1 (6 bases). Germline CDR1 is MGHDK and CDR2 is SYGVNS. The CDR3 covers 13 residues. With 6 bases removed from V and 6 bases from J, the gap between germline ends came to 15 bases. The CDR3 DNA reads as TGTGCCAGCAGCCAGGGGAGCTTTCGCGAGCAGTACTTC. Translation gives CASSQGSFREQYF.

This chain links TRBV2 with TRBJ1-1; 12 bases are shared with TRBD1. Germline assignment: CDR1 SNHLY and CDR2 FYNNEI. The CDR3 spans 16 residues. V shed 4 bases, J shed 4 bases, and the junction held 7 bases outside the gene matches. CDR3 bases: TGTGCCAGCAGTGGGGACAGGGGGCCGGTAAGCACTGAAGCTTTCTTT. This sequence encodes CASSGDRGPVSTEAFF.

Comment on this clone: This sample includes further DNA sequences coding for the same CDR3. J is TRBJ2-5 and V is TRBV19; no firm D call. The length of the CDR3 is 13 residues. Germline values: CDR1 LNHDA, CDR2 SQIVND (reference sequence). Trimming pared 2 bases from V and 5 bases from J, leaving 9 bases between. The CDR3 reads CASSIQDGETQYF. CDR3 sequence (DNA): TGTGCCAGTAGTATACAGGATGGGGAGACCCAGTACTTC.

The V call is TRBV7-2, the J call TRBJ2-7; 7 bases map to TRBD2. This CDR3 has 14 residues. CDR1 is SGHTA, CDR2 FQGNSA, per germline. V gave up 3 bases and J gave up 7 bases; unmatched junction bases: 9. In DNA, the CDR3 is TGTGCCAGCAGCTTTCGGGGGGAGGGCGGAGAGCAGTACTTC. It is translated as CASSFRGEGGEQYF. Full variable domain (rest looked up from reference TRBV7-2 and TRBJ2-7): GAGVSQSPSNKVTEKGKDVELRCDPISGHTALYWYRQSLGQGLEFLIYFQGNSAPDKSGLPSDRFSAERTGGSVSTLTIQRTQQEDSAVYLCASSFRGEGGEQYFGPGTRLTVT.

This chain uses TRBV6-6 with TRBJ2-1; maybe TRBD2 (6 bases). This CDR3 has 11 residues. The germline V gene has CDR1 MNHNY and CDR2 SVGAGI (reference sequence). Trimming pared 8 bases from V and 8 bases from J, leaving 10 bases between. Written as DNA, the CDR3 is TGTGCCAGCGGCCGCGGGGATGAGCAGTTCTTC. This translates into CASGRGDEQFF.

This clone showed up just a few times. V and J are TRBV2 and TRBJ1-3, with D unresolved. Per the germline V gene, CDR1 is SNHLY and CDR2 is FYNNEI. The CDR3 totals 17 residues. V was pared by 8 bases and J by 4 bases, with 24 bases between. The CDR3 reads CASQYPKERLDGNTIYF. CDR3 coding DNA: TGTGCCAGCCAGTATCCCAAGGAACGCCTAGACGGAAACACCATATATTTT.